This T cell receptor beta chain is drawn from a study of T cells in Graves' hyperthyroidism and ophthalmopathy. Patients between 18 and 65 years old had hyperthyroidism, newly diagnosed and lasting under 2 months. Researchers took RNA transcripts and amplified the TCR beta CDR3 regions from them. An initial round of RT-PCR targeting the TCR CDR3 relied on the HTBI primer set. A single record per CDR3 protein comes from TCRdb applying MiXCR to the multiplex PCR reads. The sample carries a few hundred thousand distinct CDR3 sequences, approximately 13% recorded once. This CDR3 comprises 14 residues. Trimming cost V 5 bases and J 5 bases, with 15 bases left between them. Germline values: CDR1 SGHVS, CDR2 FNYEAQ.

Sequencing used blood. This sequence was found in a man aged 25-45 years with Graves' hyperthyroidism that later progressed to Graves' ophthalmopathy. The rearrangement links TRBV7-6 to TRBJ1-1; TRBD1 is a possible D gene (6 bases). For the CDR3, the DNA is TGTGCCAGCAGCGCAGGGGACTGGGGGACTGAAGCTTTCTTT. Translation gives CASSAGDWGTEAFF.